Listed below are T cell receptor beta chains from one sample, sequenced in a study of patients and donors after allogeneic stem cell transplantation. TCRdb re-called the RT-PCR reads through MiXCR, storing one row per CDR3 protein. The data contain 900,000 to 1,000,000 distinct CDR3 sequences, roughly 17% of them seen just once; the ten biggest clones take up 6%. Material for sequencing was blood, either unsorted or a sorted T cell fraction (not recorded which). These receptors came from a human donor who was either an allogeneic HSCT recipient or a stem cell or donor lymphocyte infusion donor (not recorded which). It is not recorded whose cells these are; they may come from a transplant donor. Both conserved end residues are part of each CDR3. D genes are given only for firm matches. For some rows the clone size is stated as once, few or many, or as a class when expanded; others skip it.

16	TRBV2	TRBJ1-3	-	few	CASSETGFWGSSTIYF	TGTGCCAGCAGTGAAACAGGGTTTTGGGGGAGTTCCACCATATATTTT
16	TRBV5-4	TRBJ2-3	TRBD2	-	CASSRGGSTSTDTQYF	TGTGCCAGCAGCCGGGGGGGCTCTACGAGCACAGATACGCAGTATTTT
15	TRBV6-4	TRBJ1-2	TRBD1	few	CASSDPTGGDYGYTF	TGTGCCAGCAGTGACCCGACAGGGGGAGACTATGGCTACACCTTC
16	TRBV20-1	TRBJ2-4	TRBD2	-	CSAPGRGGSSKNIQYF	TGCAGTGCTCCCGGACGGGGGGGCAGCTCCAAAAACATTCAGTACTTC
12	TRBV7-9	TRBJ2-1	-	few	CASTVSENEQFF	TGTGCCAGCACCGTCTCCGAAAATGAGCAGTTCTTC
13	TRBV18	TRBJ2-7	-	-	CASSPGENYEQYF	TGTGCCAGCTCACCTGGGGAGAACTACGAGCAGTACTTC
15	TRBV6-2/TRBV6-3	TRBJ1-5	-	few	CATDEETYSNQPQHF	TGTGCCACCGATGAGGAGACCTATAGCAATCAGCCCCAGCATTTT
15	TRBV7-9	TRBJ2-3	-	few	CASSLVTQNTDTQYF	TGTGCCAGCAGCTTAGTTACCCAAAACACAGATACGCAGTATTTT
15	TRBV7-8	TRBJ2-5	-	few	CASSSPARSPETQYF	TGTGCCAGCAGCTCCCCGGCGCGGAGCCCAGAGACCCAGTACTTC
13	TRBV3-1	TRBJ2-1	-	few	CASSVGGMDEQFF	TGTGCCAGCAGCGTTGGGGGTATGGATGAGCAGTTCTTC
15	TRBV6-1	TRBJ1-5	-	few	CASGGGMSSNQPQHF	TGTGCCTCTGGGGGAGGGATGAGTAGCAATCAGCCCCAGCATTTT
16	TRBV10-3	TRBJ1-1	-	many	CAISEAFRDRDTEAFF	TGTGCCATCAGTGAGGCGTTTCGGGATCGTGATACTGAAGCTTTCTTT
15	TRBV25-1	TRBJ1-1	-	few	CASSEYLNSITEAFF	TGTGCCAGCAGTGAATATCTGAACAGTATTACTGAAGCTTTCTTT
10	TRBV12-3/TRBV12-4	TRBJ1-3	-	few	CASSWNTIYF	TGTGCCAGCAGTTGGAACACCATATATTTT
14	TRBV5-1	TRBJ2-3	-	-	CASSSETSTDTQYF	TGCGCCAGCAGCTCTGAGACTAGCACAGATACGCAGTATTTT
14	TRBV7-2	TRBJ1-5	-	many	CASSSQGGNQPQHF	TGTGCCAGCAGTTCACAGGGAGGCAATCAGCCCCAGCATTTT
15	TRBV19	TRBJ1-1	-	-	CASSSVASRNTEAFF	TGTGCCAGTAGTTCCGTGGCGTCCAGGAACACTGAAGCTTTCTTT
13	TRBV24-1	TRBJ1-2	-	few	CATSDGQYYGYTF	TGTGCCACCAGTGATGGTCAGTACTATGGCTACACCTTC
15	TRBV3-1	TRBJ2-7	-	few	CASSHTRVWDYEQYF	TGTGCCAGCAGCCATACTAGGGTATGGGACTACGAGCAGTACTTC
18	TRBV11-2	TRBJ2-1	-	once	CASSLDTGWRRVHNEQFF	TGTGCCAGCAGCTTAGATACGGGGTGGCGGCGGGTCCACAATGAGCAGTTCTTC
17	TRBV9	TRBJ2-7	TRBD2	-	CASSRTSGGSTIYEQYF	TGTGCCAGCAGCCGGACTAGCGGGGGGTCTACAATCTACGAGCAGTACTTC
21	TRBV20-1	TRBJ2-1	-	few	CSARFPRPGGSRQDSYNEQFF	TGCAGTGCTAGGTTTCCGAGGCCCGGTGGTTCGAGACAGGACTCCTACAATGAGCAGTTCTTC
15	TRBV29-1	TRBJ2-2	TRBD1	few	CSVEMQGAGTGELFF	TGCAGCGTTGAAATGCAGGGGGCTGGTACCGGGGAGCTGTTTTTT
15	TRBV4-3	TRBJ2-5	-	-	CASSQGGRGGETQYF	TGCGCCAGCAGCCAAGGAGGCAGGGGTGGAGAGACCCAGTACTTC
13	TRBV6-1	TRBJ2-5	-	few	CASSEKLGKTQYF	TGTGCCAGCAGTGAGAAGCTTGGAAAGACCCAGTACTTC
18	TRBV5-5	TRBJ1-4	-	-	CASSPSSVRTTTNEKLFF	TGTGCCAGCAGCCCCTCTTCGGTCCGAACAACCACTAATGAAAAACTGTTTTTT
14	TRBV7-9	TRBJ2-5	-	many	CASSLSHSLETQYF	TGTGCCAGCAGCTTATCCCACAGTCTCGAGACCCAGTACTTC
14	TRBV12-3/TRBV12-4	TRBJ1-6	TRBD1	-	CASSLGTGISPLHF	TGTGCCAGCAGTTTAGGGACAGGGATCTCACCCCTCCACTTT
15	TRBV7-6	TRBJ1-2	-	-	CASSLVPHTRNGYTF	TGTGCCAGCAGCTTAGTCCCCCACACAAGGAATGGCTACACCTTC
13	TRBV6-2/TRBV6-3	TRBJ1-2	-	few	CASSDSMTGGYTF	TGTGCCAGCAGCGATAGTATGACGGGTGGCTACACCTTC
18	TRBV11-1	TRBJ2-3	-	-	CASSPPTPAQGSTDTQYF	TGTGCCAGCAGCCCTCCGACCCCCGCGCAGGGTAGCACAGATACGCAGTATTTT
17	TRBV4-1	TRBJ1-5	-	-	CASSQIGTPWSNQPQHF	TGCGCCAGCAGCCAAATCGGGACCCCCTGGAGCAATCAGCCCCAGCATTTT
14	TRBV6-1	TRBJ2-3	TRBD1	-	CASRTTGSTDTQYF	TGTGCCAGCAGGACGACAGGGAGCACAGATACGCAGTATTTT
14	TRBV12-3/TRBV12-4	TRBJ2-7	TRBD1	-	CASSDRQGAGEQYF	TGTGCCAGCAGTGACCGACAGGGTGCAGGCGAGCAGTACTTC